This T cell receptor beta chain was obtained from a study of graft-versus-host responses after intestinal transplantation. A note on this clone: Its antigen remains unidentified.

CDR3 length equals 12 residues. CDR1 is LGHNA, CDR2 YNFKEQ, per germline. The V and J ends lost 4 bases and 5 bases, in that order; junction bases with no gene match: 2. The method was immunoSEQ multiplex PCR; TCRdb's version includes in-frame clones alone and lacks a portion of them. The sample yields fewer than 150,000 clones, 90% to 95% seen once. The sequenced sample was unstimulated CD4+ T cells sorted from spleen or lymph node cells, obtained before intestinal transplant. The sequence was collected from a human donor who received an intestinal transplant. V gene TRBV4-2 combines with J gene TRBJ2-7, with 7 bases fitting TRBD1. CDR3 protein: CASSLTGDEQYF. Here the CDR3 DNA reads TGTGCCAGCAGCCTAACAGGGGACGAGCAGTACTTC.